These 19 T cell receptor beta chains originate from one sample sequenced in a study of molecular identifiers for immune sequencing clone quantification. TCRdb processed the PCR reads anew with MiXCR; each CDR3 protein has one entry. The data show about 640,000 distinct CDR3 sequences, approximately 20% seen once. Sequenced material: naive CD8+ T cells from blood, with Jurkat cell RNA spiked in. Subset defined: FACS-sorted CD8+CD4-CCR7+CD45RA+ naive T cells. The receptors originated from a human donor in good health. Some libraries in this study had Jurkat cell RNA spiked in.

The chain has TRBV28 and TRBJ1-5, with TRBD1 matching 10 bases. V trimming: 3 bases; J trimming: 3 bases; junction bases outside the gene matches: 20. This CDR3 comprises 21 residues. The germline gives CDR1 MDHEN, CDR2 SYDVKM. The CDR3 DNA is TGTGCCAGCAGTTTTTTAGGGGTAGGGACAGGGGCTTCGGGTGTCAATCAGCCCCAGCATTTT. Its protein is CASSFLGVGTGASGVNQPQHF.

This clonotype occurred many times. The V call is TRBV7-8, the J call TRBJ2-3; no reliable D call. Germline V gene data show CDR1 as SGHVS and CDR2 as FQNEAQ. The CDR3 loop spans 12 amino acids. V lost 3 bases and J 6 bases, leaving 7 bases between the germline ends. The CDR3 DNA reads TGTGCCAGCAGCTTTGCCAGGGATACGCAGTATTTT. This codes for CASSFARDTQYF.

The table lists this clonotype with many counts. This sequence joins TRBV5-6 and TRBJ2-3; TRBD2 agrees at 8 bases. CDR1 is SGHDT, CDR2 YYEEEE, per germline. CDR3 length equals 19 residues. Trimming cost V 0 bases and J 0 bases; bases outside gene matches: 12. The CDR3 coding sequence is TGTGCCAGCAGCTTGGGGAGGACTAGCATTACGGTGAGCACAGATACGCAGTATTTT. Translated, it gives CASSLGRTSITVSTDTQYF. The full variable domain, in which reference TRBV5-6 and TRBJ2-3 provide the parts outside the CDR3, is DAGVTQSPTHLIKTRGQQVTLRCSPKSGHDTVSWYQQALGQGPQFIFQYYEEEERQRGNFPDRFSGHQFPNYSSELNVNALLLGDSALYLCASSLGRTSITVSTDTQYFGPGTRLTVL.

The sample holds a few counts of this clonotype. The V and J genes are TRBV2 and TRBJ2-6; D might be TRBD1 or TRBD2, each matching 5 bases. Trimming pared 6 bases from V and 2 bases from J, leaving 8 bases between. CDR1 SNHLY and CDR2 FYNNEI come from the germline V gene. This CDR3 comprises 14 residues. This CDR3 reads CASRGETGANVLTF. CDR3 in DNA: TGTGCCAGCAGGGGGGAAACTGGGGCCAACGTCCTGACTTTC.

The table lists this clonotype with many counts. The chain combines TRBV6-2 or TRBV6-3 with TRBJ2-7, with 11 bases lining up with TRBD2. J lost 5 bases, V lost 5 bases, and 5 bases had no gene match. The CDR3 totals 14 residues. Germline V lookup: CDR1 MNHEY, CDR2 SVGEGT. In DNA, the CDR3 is TGTGCCAGCAGTCTAGCGGGAGGTTTCCACGAGCAGTACTTC. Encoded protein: CASSLAGGFHEQYF.

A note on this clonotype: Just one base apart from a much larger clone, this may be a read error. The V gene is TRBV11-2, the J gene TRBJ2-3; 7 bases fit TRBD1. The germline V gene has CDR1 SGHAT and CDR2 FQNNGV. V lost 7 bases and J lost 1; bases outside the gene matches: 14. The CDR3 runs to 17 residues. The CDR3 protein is CASNSHPVDRGTDTQYF. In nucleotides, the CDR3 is TGTGCCAGCAACTCCCATCCGGTAGACAGGGGCACAGATACGCAGTATTTT.

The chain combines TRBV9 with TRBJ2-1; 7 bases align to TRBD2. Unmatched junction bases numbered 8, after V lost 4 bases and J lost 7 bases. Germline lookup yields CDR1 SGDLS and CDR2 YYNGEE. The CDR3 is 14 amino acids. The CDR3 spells CASSLTSAANEQFF. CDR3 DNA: TGTGCCAGCAGCCTCACTAGCGCCGCGAATGAGCAGTTCTTC.

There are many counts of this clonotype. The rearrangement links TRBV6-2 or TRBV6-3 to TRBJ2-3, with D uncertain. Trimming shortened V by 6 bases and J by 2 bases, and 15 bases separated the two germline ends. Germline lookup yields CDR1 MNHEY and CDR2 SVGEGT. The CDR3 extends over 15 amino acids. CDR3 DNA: TGTGCCAGCAGGCCTCCGGACGGCTACACAGATACGCAGTATTTT. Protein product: CASRPPDGYTDTQYF.

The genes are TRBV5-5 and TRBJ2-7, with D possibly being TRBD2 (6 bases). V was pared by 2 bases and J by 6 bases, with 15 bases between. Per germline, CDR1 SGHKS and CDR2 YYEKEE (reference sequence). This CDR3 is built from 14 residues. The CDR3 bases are TGTGCCAGCAGCTTTGGAGGGGCCACAGGCGAGCAGTACTTC. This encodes CASSFGGATGEQYF.

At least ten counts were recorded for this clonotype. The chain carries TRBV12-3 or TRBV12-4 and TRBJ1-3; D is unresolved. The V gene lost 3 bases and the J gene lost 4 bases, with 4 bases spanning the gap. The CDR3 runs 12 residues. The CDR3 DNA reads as TGTGCCAGCAGTTTCACCGGAAACACCATATATTTT. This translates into CASSFTGNTIYF.

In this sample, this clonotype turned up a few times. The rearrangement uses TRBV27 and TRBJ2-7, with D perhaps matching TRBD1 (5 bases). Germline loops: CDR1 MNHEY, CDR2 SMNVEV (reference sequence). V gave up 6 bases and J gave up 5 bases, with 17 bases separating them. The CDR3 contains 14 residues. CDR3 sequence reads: CASSVGASRDEQYF. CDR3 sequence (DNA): TGTGCCAGCAGCGTAGGGGCCTCAAGGGACGAGCAGTACTTC.

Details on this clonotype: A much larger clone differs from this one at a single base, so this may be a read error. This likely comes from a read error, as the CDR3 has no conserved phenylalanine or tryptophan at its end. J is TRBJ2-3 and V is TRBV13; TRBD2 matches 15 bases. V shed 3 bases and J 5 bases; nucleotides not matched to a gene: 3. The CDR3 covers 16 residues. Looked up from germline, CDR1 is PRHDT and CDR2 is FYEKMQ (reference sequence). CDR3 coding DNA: TGTGCCAGCAGCTTCGGACTAGCGGGGGGGGTAGATACGCAGTATATT. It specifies CASSFGLAGGVDTQYI.

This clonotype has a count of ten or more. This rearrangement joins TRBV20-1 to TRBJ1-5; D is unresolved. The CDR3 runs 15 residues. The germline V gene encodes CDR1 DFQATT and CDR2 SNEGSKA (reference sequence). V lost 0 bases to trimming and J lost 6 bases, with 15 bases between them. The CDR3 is CSARDRLGGLQPQHF. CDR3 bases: TGCAGTGCTAGAGATCGTCTGGGCGGCCTTCAGCCCCAGCATTTT.

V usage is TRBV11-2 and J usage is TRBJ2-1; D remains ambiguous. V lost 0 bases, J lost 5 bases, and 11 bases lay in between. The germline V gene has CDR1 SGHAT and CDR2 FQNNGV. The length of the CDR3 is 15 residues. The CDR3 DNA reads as TGTGCCAGCAGCTTAGAATGGCGTCTGAACAATGAGCAGTTCTTC. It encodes CASSLEWRLNNEQFF. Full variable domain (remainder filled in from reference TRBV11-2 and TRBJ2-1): EAGVAQSPRYKIIEKRQSVAFWCNPISGHATLYWYQQILGQGPKLLIQFQNNGVVDDSQLPKDRFSAERLKGVDSTLKIQPAKLEDSAVYLCASSLEWRLNNEQFFGPGTRLTVL.

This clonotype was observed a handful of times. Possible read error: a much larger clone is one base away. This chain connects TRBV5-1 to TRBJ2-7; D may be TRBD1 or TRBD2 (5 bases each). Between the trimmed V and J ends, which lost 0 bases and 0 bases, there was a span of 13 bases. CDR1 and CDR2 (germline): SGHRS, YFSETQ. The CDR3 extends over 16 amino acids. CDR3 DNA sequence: TGCGCCAGCAGCTTGGTCACCGGGACGGGCTCCTACGAGCAGTACTTC. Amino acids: CASSLVTGTGSYEQYF.

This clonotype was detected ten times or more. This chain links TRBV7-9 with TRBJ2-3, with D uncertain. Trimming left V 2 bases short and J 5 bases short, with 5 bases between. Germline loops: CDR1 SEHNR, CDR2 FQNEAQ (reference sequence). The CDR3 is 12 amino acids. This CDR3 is CASSLREDTQYF. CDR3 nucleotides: TGTGCCAGCAGCTTAAGGGAAGATACGCAGTATTTT. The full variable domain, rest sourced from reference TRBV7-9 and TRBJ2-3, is DTGVSQNPRHKITKRGQNVTFRCDPISEHNRLYWYRQTLGQGPEFLTYFQNEAQLEKSRLLSDRFSAERPKGSFSTLEIQRTEQGDSAMYLCASSLREDTQYFGPGTRLTVL.

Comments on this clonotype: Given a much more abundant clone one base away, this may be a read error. The CDR3 DNA is TGTGCCAGCAGTTACCCCAACCCCGAGACAGGGCCGGGTCAAGAGACCCAGTACTTC. This sequence encodes CASSYPNPETGPGQETQYF. The V gene is TRBV6-2 or TRBV6-3, the J gene TRBJ2-5, with 7 nucleotides matching TRBD1. The CDR3 is 19 residues long. Unmatched junction bases numbered 17, after V lost 2 bases and J lost 2 bases. Germline loops: CDR1 MNHEY, CDR2 SVGEGT.

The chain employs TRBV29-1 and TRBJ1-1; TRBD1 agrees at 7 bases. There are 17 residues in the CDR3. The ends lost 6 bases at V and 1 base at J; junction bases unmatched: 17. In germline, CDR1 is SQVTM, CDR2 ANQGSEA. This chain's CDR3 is CSVLKYPGQTQNTEAFF. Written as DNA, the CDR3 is TGCAGCGTCCTTAAGTACCCGGGACAGACACAGAACACTGAAGCTTTCTTT.

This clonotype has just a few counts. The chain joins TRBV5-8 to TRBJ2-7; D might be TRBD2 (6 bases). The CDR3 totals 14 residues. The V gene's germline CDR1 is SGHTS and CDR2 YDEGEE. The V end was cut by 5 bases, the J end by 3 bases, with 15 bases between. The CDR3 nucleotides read TGTGCCAGCAGGAACCGGGACTTCAGCTACGAGCAGTACTTC. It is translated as CASRNRDFSYEQYF.